This T cell receptor beta chain stems from a study of blood T cell repertoires in COVID-19 (dated by TCRdb to about 2020). The study in broad terms: Samples from collaborators originated in the United States, Italy and Spain and spanned both the acute and convalescent phases of COVID-19. The material from the prospective study consisted of cDNA or gDNA derived from T cells, B-cell-depleted T cells, or PBMCs. The dataset comprised deeply sampled blood TCRbeta repertoires from subjects exposed to, actively infected with, or recovered from COVID-19. The repertoires were made available in a free public database intended to serve as a resource for research on the immune response to SARS-CoV-2. Samples were obtained from the ongoing ImmuneRACE study (first 160 participants) and from about 1,300 subjects provided by 6 global collaborators. A de-identified subject ID, COVID-19 status, age in years and sex were almost always included in the sample metadata. Where HLA class I and class II types were available, the types were taken from metadata supplied by the sample provider, not from assay-based typing. Summary of the overall study and its limitations: The amount of clinical and demographic metadata varied by source and participant and was provided uncurated.

Turning to this clone: The antigen it recognizes is unknown. Per-base quality was not reported, and no clone a single base away is much larger than it.

The germline V gene encodes CDR1 SEHNR and CDR2 FQNEAQ (reference sequence). A distance of 22 bases separates the germline ends of V and J, which lose 6 bases and 5 bases respectively. The CDR3 covers 17 residues, taking in both the cysteine and the phenylalanine. Only the CDR3 part of the read is kept: 51 bases, read in frame from the first base. TCRbeta CDR3 regions were amplified from genomic DNA by means of the immunoSEQ Assay, a bias-controlled multiplex PCR. Concerning the study's data processing: Nucleated cell counts per sample were estimated from amplification of reference gene primers within the assay. To quantify the absolute abundance of each unique TCRbeta CDR3 rearrangement, sequence reads were collapsed and filtered. For each sample, productive Simpson clonality was calculated by taking the square root of Simpson's diversity index across productive rearrangements. The source is immuneACCESS, and TCRdb retained only in-frame sequences with V and J called. Part of the clones is not carried over; for the studies checked, unresolved V genes explain less than half of this, and the remainder is unexplained. V and J calls and clone size are given by that table; D and trimming were obtained from the DNA. Across this sample there are roughly 230,000 clones, with 90% seen only once. Clones ranked in the top ten supply roughly 2% of the sample.

One collaborating source in Seattle enrolled patients during active infection and followed them longitudinally through the course of disease. Each collaborating institution followed its own protocols to collect whole blood in K2EDTA tubes. For TCRbeta analysis, collaborator samples were shipped as frozen whole blood, as isolated PBMCs, or as DNA extracted from either sample type. The chain was built from TRBV7-9 and TRBJ2-2, with a tentative D gene TRBD1 over 7 matching bases. The receptor was derived from a woman aged 55-70 years with COVID-19, enrolled during active disease. The sequenced sample consisted of peripheral blood. The nucleotide sequence reads TGTGCCAGCAGTCCATACAGCGGGCCAGGGGGGACCGGGGAGCTGTTTTTT. It translates to CASSPYSGPGGTGELFF.